This T cell receptor (beta chain) was obtained from a study of cytomegalovirus exposure and HLA in healthy donors. Notes on this clone: Its antigen is unidentified.

Amplification used 60 Vbeta primers and 13 Jbeta primers. TCRdb keeps only in-frame clones here, not all; method: immunoSEQ multiplex PCR. The sample holds more than 100,000 clones, approximately 78% seen once. Trimming took 4 bases from V and 6 from J, leaving 16 bases between them. The CDR3 loop spans 14 amino acids. CDR1 LGHNA and CDR2 YSLEER come from the germline V gene. Broader study findings: In vitro confirmation showed a few CMV-associated chains to be CMV antigen specific. Most CMV-associated TCR beta chains appeared HLA-restricted in a later analysis. A reported reduction in N-insertions relative to the approximately 600-donor mean was seen in an Asian-associated ancestry cluster in a later analysis. Segments of the TCR beta V type were, in most cases, productive about 87% or about 30% of the time in an earlier analysis.

The sample was PBMCs. This clonotype was obtained from a woman aged 45-65 years in good health and CMV-seropositive. The V and J genes are TRBV4-3 and TRBJ2-7; TRBD1 might be the D (6 bases). The CDR3 DNA is TGCGCCAGCAGCCTGGAAGACAGGATGGGCGAGCAGTACTTC. Its translation: CASSLEDRMGEQYF.